This T cell receptor beta chain was recovered during a study of graft-versus-host responses after intestinal transplantation. Profiled with immunoSEQ multiplex PCR; TCRdb holds only in-frame clones, not every one. The table has approximately 7,000 clones, 25% to 40% seen once. Responder cells labeled with CFSE (roughly 200,000) were co-plated with irradiated stimulator cells labeled with violet dye (roughly 200,000). A sort after the reaction isolated proliferating CFSE-low CD3+CD4+ and CD3+CD8+ responders. The CDR3 has 16 amino acids. The germline V gene encodes CDR1 SGHNT and CDR2 YYREEE (reference sequence). Trimming pared 1 base from V and 5 bases from J, leaving 18 bases between.

This chain connects TRBV5-4 to TRBJ2-5; D unresolved. The sequence was obtained from a human patient who was an organ donor for intestinal transplantation. The source was alloreactive CD8+ T cells from a mixed lymphocyte reaction culture, collected before transplantation. The subset was: CFSE-low proliferating T cells sorted from approximately 6-day pre-transplant mixed lymphocyte reaction (GvH or HvG direction). The CDR3 spells CASSLFLGWEGETQYF. The CDR3 nucleotides are TGTGCCAGCAGCTTGTTTCTGGGGTGGGAAGGCGAGACCCAGTACTTC.